Sequencing of this T cell receptor (beta chain) was carried out in a study of T cell responses to AZD1222 COVID-19 vaccine. The study, taken as a whole, reports: Two doses of AZD1222 preceded a rise in Spike-specific TCR breadth and depth. Baseline seropositives among AZD1222 recipients totaled only five to seven.

Concerning this clone: What it recognizes is unknown.

Only in-frame clones appear in the TCRdb table, and some are missing; sequencing was by immunoSEQ multiplex PCR. The repertoire has roughly 84,000 clones, roughly 89% of them found once; the top ten carry 11%. This clonotype originated in an adult who received the AZD1222 COVID-19 vaccine. This sample comprised peripheral blood, obtained 28 days after the second AZD1222 dose.

CDR3: CASCPDGGEKLFF. The CDR3 DNA is TGTGCCAGCTGCCCTGATGGGGGTGAAAAACTGTTTTTT. The chain has TRBV7-6 and TRBJ1-4; tentatively, D is TRBD1 (5 bases). Trimming removed 8 bases from V and 7 bases from J, with 14 bases in between. The length of the CDR3 is 13 residues. Germline V lookup: CDR1 SGHVS, CDR2 FNYEAQ.